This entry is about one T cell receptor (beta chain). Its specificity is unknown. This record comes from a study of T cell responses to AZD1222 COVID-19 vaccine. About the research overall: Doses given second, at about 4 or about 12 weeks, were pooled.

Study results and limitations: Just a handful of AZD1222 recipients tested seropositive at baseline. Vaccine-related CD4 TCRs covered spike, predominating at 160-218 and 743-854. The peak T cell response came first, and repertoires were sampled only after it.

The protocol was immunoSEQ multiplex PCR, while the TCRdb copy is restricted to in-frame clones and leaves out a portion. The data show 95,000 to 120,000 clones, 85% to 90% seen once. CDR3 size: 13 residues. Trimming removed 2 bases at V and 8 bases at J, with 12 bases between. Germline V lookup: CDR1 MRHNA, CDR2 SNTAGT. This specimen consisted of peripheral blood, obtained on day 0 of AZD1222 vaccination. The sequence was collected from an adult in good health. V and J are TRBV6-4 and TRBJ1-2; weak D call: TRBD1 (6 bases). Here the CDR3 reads CASSDEGGRGYTF. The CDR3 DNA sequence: TGTGCCAGCAGTGACGAGGGGGGGAGAGGCTACACCTTC.